This T cell receptor (beta chain) stems from a study of breast tumors, draining lymph nodes, adjacent tissues (dated by TCRdb to the mid-2010s). The study in broad terms: The study compared TCR beta repertoires across tumor, adjacent nontumor tissue and axillary lymph nodes from breast cancer patients. The study aimed to assess the relationships and possible T-cell exchange between tumor, surrounding tissue and draining lymph node repertoires in human breast cancer. The full study reports these points: The data were considered consistent with most tumor T cells being derived from the lymph node and subsequently expanding within tumor tissue. In luminal-like breast cancer, tumor and nontumor tissue repertoires resembled each other significantly more than in basal-like breast cancer. The conclusion that tumor T cells originate in lymph nodes was presented as consistent with a hypothesis rather than as directly demonstrated. Tumor T-cell repertoires showed less diversity than lymph node repertoires and more diversity than nontumor tissue repertoires, and tumor T-cell repertoires showed preferential V and J gene usage.

Details on this clonotype: Its cognate antigen has yet to be identified. No quality values exist for individual bases; no much larger clone is one base distant.

Sequencing was carried out with an Illumina HiSeq 2000. TCR beta chain libraries were generated through multiplex PCR amplification. The amplified TCR beta chain products were analyzed by high-throughput sequencing. Through fastp at Q25 and MiXCR, TCRdb rebuilt clones from the public reads, retaining in-frame beta chains. Identical CDR3 protein sequences are pooled into one entry, listed with their most common genes and DNA. The table for this sample lists 15,000 or so distinct CDR3 sequences; about 45% of them were counted only once. The ten largest clones take up about an eighth of the sample. The adjacent samples were made up of nontumor breast tissue around the tumor. Its CDR3 holds 15 amino acids, cysteine through phenylalanine. Of all the DNA, just the CDR3 is kept, 45 bases in frame from base 1. Trimming accounts for 1 base at V and 4 bases at J, while the number of junction bases matched to no gene is 2. CDR1 and CDR2 are drawn from the germline V gene (reference sequence): SGHAT, FQDESV.

Sequencing input: tumor-adjacent breast tissue. The TCR comes from a female donor with breast cancer. Some clones in this sample may be carry-over from other donors' samples. Here the chain combines TRBV11-1 and TRBJ2-3; 10 bases in the junction line up with TRBD1. Read as DNA, the sequence is TGTGCCAGCAGCTTAGGACAGGGGGCGGCAGATACGCAGTATTTT. This sequence encodes CASSLGQGAADTQYF.